Only one count was recorded for the clone carrying this T cell receptor beta chain. The antigen is unknown. Assay used: immunoSEQ multiplex PCR; TCRdb lists only in-frame clones, some missing. The table records roughly 70,000 clones, 75% to 95% of them present only once. The data are from a study of T cell responses to AZD1222 COVID-19 vaccine. Study results and caveats: White British people made up most donors, females outnumbered males, and clonal diversity was possibly underestimated.

The V gene's germline CDR1 is GTSNPN and CDR2 SVGIG (reference sequence). There are 13 residues in the CDR3. The germline V and J ends were trimmed by 3 bases and 5 bases, with 12 bases remaining between them. This clonotype was obtained from an adult who received the MenACWY meningococcal vaccine as a control. The material was peripheral blood, obtained 28 days after the second dose of the MenACWY control vaccine. This chain uses TRBV30 with TRBJ2-3, with D possibly TRBD2 on 5 matching bases. The CDR3 loop is CAWSTREGDTQYF. The CDR3 bases are TGTGCCTGGAGCACACGGGAAGGAGATACGCAGTATTTT. Full variable domain (rest looked up from reference TRBV30 and TRBJ2-3): SQTIHQWPATLVQPVGSPLSLECTVEGTSNPNLYWYRQAAGRGLQLLFYSVGIGQISSEVPQNLSASRPQDRQFILSSKKLLLSDSGFYLCAWSTREGDTQYFGPGTRLTVL.